The 8 T cell receptor beta chains in this list originate from one sample, sequenced in a study of shared clonotypes between healthy human individuals. Clones were read by immunoSEQ multiplex PCR, and TCRdb kept only the in-frame ones, dropping some. The data contain about 2 million clones, just under 95% of them seen just once; the ten biggest clones take up 1% to 1.5%. CD45RO-negative, CCR7-positively selected cells formed the naive CD8 fraction, excluding terminally differentiated effector memory CD45RA+ cells. Sequencing used naive CD8+ T cells sorted from blood. These receptor sequences come from a man aged 18 to 30 in good health.

The chain carries TRBV4-1 and TRBJ2-1; D ambiguous. The CDR3 has 12 amino acids. V was clipped by 4 bases and J by 8 bases, with 9 bases between them. From germline, CDR1 is MGHRA and CDR2 YSYEKL. CDR3 residues: CASSPHGDEQFF. For the CDR3, the DNA is TGCGCCAGCAGCCCGCATGGGGATGAGCAGTTCTTC.

V and J are TRBV30 and TRBJ2-1, with 9 bases fitting TRBD1. The J segment lost 0 bases and the V segment lost 5 bases, leaving 5 bases of the junction unmatched. The CDR3 is 15 residues long. Per germline, CDR1 GTSNPN and CDR2 SVGIG (reference sequence). CDR3 bases: TGTGCCTGGGGACAGGGGACGAGCTCCTACAATGAGCAGTTCTTC. Translated: CAWGQGTSSYNEQFF.

The genes are TRBV30 and TRBJ2-7; D gene uncertain. Trimming stripped 3 bases from V and 2 bases from J, with 8 bases between. The CDR3 is 12 amino acids. Germline assignment: CDR1 GTSNPN and CDR2 SVGIG (reference sequence). CDR3 DNA sequence: TGTGCCTGGAGCGCGGACCCCTACGAGCAGTACTTC. Protein sequence: CAWSADPYEQYF.

The genes are TRBV5-4 and TRBJ2-3, with a possible D match to TRBD2 (7 bases). V gave up 0 bases and J gave up 0 bases, with 14 bases separating them. Germline CDR1 is SGHNT and CDR2 is YYREEE (reference sequence). This CDR3 is built from 17 residues. This CDR3 is CASSLAVWGGSTDTQYF. In DNA form, the CDR3 reads TGTGCCAGCAGCTTGGCCGTTTGGGGGGGCAGCACAGATACGCAGTATTTT.

This chain links TRBV28 with TRBJ1-6; no firm D call. V was pared by 2 bases and J by 0 bases, with 8 bases between. From germline, CDR1 is MDHEN and CDR2 SYDVKM. The CDR3 covers 16 residues. In DNA, the CDR3 is TGTGCCAGCAGTTTAGCCGGGAGCTCCTATAATTCACCCCTCCACTTT. This translates into CASSLAGSSYNSPLHF.

The chain uses TRBV7-9 and TRBJ2-5; D unclear. The CDR3 is 15 amino acids. CDR1 and CDR2 (germline): SEHNR, FQNEAQ (reference sequence). V lost 1 base and J lost 2, with 11 bases in between. The CDR3 DNA is TGTGCCAGCAGCTTAGTCGGGCTATCGCAAGAGACCCAGTACTTC. Amino acid sequence: CASSLVGLSQETQYF. Variable domain in full (rest from reference TRBV7-9 and TRBJ2-5): DTGVSQNPRHKITKRGQNVTFRCDPISEHNRLYWYRQTLGQGPEFLTYFQNEAQLEKSRLLSDRFSAERPKGSFSTLEIQRTEQGDSAMYLCASSLVGLSQETQYFGPGTRLLVL.

This clone was picked up one time. The chain employs TRBV25-1 and TRBJ2-3; TRBD2 agrees at 7 bases. Germline CDR1 MGHDK, CDR2 SYGVNS. This CDR3 has 15 amino acids. The ends lost 5 bases at V and 0 bases at J; junction bases unmatched: 5. The CDR3 loop is CASSLAEPSTDTQYF. DNA of the CDR3: TGTGCCAGCAGTCTAGCGGAGCCCAGCACAGATACGCAGTATTTT.

The chain links TRBV19 to TRBJ2-7; D might be TRBD1 (6 bases). The CDR3 spans 13 residues. Trimming shortened V by 5 bases and J by 2 bases, and 10 bases separated the two germline ends. Germline V gene lookup returns CDR1 LNHDA and CDR2 SQIVND (reference sequence). The CDR3 DNA is TGTGCCAGTAGTGACAGGAACCCCTACGAGCAGTACTTC. Its protein is CASSDRNPYEQYF.